Detailed here is one T cell receptor beta chain. No antigen is known for it. Per-base quality was not reported, and no clone a single base away is much larger than it. The data were obtained in a study of blood T cell repertoires in COVID-19 (dated by TCRdb to about 2020). Concerning the study at large: Collaborator samples came from the United States, Italy and Spain and covered acute and convalescent phases of COVID-19. The prospective study material was composed of cDNA or gDNA derived from T cells, B-cell-depleted T cells, or PBMCs. The dataset comprised deeply sampled blood TCRbeta repertoires from subjects exposed to, actively infected with, or recovered from COVID-19. The repertoires were released in a freely available public database intended as a resource for research on the immune response to SARS-CoV-2. Samples came from the ongoing ImmuneRACE study (first 160 participants) plus 1,254 subjects from 6 global collaborators. A de-identified subject ID, COVID-19 status, age in years and sex were almost always included in the sample metadata. Where available, HLA class I and class II types were taken from metadata supplied by the sample provider and were not determined by assay-based typing.

TCRbeta CDR3 regions were amplified from genomic DNA by means of the immunoSEQ Assay, a bias-controlled multiplex PCR. On the study's bioinformatics: Nucleated cell counts per sample were estimated from amplification of reference gene primers within the assay. To quantify the absolute abundance of each unique TCRbeta CDR3 rearrangement, sequence reads were collapsed and filtered. For each sample, productive Simpson clonality was calculated as the square root of Simpson's diversity index across productive rearrangements. Held by TCRdb, this immuneACCESS table contains in-frame sequences only and omits some clones. Under half of the omission traces to an unresolved V gene where checked; the cause of the rest is unknown. V and J calls and clone size are given by that table; D and trimming were obtained from the DNA. A total of 45,000 or so clones appear in this sample, over 70% of them only once. The ten largest clones take up around 2% of the sample.

One collaborating source in Seattle enrolled patients while the patients were actively infected and followed the patients over time throughout the course of disease. Each collaborating institution followed its own protocols to collect whole blood in K2EDTA tubes. For TCRbeta analysis, collaborators shipped samples as frozen whole blood, isolated PBMCs, or DNA extracted from either of those sample types. Summary of the overall study and its limitations: The amount of clinical and demographic metadata varied by source and participant and was provided uncurated.

The CDR3, from cysteine to phenylalanine, totals 17 residues. The kept DNA is CDR3 alone, 51 bases in frame from the first base. V lost 7 bases and J lost 0 bases, and the count of bases not matched to a germline gene is 11. For CDR1 and CDR2, the germline V gene (reference sequence) lists LNHDA and SQIVND. This chain is built from TRBV19 and TRBJ2-2; 7 middle bases align to TRBD1. The receptor's source is a woman older than 75 with COVID-19, enrolled during active disease. The source material was peripheral blood. The nucleotide sequence is given as TGTGCCAGTAAGGTGAGGGGGCGAGGAGCGAACACCGGGGAGCTGTTTTTT. Its translation is CASKVRGRGANTGELFF.